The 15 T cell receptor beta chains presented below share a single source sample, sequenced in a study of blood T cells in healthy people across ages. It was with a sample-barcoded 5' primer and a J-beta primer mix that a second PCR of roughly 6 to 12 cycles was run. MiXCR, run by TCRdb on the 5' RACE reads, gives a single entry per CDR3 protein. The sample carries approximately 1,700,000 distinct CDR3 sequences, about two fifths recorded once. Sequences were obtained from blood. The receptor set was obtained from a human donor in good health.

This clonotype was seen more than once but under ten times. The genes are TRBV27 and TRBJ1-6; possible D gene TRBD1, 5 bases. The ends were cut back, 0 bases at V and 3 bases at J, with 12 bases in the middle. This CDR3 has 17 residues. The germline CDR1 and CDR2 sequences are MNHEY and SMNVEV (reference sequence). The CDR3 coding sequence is TGTGCCAGCAGTTTATCGCTGACAGACCTCTATAATTCACCCCTCCACTTT. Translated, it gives CASSLSLTDLYNSPLHF.

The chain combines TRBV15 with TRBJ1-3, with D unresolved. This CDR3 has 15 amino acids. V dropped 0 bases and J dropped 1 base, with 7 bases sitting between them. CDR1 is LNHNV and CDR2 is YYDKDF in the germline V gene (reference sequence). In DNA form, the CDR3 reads TGTGCCACCAGCAGAGAAGGATTATCTGGAAACACCATATATTTT. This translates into CATSREGLSGNTIYF.

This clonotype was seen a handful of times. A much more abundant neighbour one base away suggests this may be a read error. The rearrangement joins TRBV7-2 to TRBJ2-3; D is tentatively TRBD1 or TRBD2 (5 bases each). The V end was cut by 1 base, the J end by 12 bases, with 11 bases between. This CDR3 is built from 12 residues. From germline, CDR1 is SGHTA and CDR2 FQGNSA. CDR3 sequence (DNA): TGTGCCAGCAGCTTAGTACGGGGACCCCAGTATTTT. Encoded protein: CASSLVRGPQYF.

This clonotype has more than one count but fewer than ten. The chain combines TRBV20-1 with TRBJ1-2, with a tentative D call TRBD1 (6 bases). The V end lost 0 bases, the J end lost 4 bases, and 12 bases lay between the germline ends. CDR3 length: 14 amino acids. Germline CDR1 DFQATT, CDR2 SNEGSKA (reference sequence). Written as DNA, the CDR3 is TGCAGTGCTAGAGATTTCGGGGGCAGCTATGGCTACACCTTC. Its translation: CSARDFGGSYGYTF.

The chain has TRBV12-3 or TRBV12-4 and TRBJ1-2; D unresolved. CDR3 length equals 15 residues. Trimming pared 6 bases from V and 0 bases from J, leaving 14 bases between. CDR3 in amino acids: CASSHRRTANYGYTF. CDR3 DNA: TGTGCCAGCAGCCACCGACGCACAGCTAACTATGGCTACACCTTC.

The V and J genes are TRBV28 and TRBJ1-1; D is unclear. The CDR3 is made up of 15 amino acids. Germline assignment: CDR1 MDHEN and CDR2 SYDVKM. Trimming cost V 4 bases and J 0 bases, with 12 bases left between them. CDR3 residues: CASSSHRGLNTEAFF. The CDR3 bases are TGTGCCAGCAGTTCCCATCGCGGATTGAACACTGAAGCTTTCTTT.

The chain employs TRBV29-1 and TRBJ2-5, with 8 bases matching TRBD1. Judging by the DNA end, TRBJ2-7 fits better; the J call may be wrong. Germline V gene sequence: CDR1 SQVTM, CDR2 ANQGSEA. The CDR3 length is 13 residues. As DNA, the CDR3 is TGCAGCGCGCCCGGACAGGGCTTTGGCGAGCAGTACTTC. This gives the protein CSAPGQGFGEQYF.

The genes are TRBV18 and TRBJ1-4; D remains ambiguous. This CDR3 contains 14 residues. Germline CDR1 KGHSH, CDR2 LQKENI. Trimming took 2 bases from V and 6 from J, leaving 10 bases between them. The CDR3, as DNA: TGTGCCAGCTCACCAGAATCTAGAGATGAAAAACTGTTTTTT. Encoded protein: CASSPESRDEKLFF.

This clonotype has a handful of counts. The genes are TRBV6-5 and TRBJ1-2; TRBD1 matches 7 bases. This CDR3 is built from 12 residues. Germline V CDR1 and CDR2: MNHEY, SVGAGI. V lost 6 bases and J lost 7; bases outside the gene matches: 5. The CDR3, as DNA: TGTGCCAGCAGACTGACAGGGTTTGGCTACACCTTC. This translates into CASRLTGFGYTF.

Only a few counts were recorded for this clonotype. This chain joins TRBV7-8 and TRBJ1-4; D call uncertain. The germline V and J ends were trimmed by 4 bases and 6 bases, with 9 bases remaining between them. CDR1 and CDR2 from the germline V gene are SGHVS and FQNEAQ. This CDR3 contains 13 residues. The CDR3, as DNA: TGTGCCAGCAGCTCCAGGATTGATGAAAAACTGTTTTTT. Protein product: CASSSRIDEKLFF.

CDR3 DNA: TGTGCCATCAGTGAGTCCGCCTACAATGAGCAGTTCTTC. Protein: CAISESAYNEQFF. The chain is built from TRBV10-3 and TRBJ2-1; no clear D. Germline CDR1 is ENHRY and CDR2 is SYGVKD. The CDR3 loop spans 13 amino acids. V shed 0 bases and J shed 2 bases, with 2 bases lying between them.

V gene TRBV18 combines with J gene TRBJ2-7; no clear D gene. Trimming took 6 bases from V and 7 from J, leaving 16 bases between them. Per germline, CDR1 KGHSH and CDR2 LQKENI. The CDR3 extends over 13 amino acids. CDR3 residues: CASSQSWSGEQYV. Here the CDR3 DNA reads TGTGCCAGCTCTCAGTCCTGGTCCGGGGAGCAGTACGTC.

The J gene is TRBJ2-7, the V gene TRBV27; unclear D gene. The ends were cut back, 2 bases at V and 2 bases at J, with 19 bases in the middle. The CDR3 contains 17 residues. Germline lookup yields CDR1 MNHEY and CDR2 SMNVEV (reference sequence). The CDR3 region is CASSLQRRTAGTYEQYF. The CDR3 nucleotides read TGTGCCAGCAGTTTACAGCGCCGCACGGCAGGAACCTACGAGCAGTACTTC.

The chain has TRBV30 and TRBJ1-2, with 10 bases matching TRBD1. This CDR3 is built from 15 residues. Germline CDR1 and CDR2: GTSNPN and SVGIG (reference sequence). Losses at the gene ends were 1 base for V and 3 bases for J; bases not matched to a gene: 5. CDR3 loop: CAWSEWTGGDYGYTF. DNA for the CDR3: TGTGCCTGGAGTGAATGGACAGGGGGAGACTATGGCTACACCTTC.

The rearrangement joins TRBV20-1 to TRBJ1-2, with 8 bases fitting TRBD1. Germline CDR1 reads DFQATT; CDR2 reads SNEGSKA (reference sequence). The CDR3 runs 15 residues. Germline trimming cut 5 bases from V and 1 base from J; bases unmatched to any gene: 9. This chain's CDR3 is CSAAPTRGRNYGYTF. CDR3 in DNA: TGCAGTGCTGCCCCAACCAGGGGGCGTAACTATGGCTACACCTTC.